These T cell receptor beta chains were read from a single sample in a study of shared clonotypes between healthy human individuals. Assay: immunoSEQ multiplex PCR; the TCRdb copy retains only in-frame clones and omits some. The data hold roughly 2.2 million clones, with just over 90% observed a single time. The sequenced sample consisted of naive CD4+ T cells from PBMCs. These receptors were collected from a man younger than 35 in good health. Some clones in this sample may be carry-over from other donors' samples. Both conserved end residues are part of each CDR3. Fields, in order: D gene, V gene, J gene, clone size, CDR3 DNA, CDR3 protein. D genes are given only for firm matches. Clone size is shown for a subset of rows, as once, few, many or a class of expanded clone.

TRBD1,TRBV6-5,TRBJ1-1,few,TGTGCCAGCAGTTACCTCAGGGGGCGAGCTTTCTTT,CASSYLRGRAFF
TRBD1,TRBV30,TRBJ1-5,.,TGTGCCTGGATCTCGGGGACAGGGCTCGACCAGCCCCAGCATTTT,CAWISGTGLDQPQHF
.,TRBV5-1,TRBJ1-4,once,TGCGCCAGCAGCCGCCAGGGGAGTATGGGTGAAAAACTGTTTTTT,CASSRQGSMGEKLFF
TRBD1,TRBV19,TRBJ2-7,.,TGTGCCAGTAGTATTAGGGACAGCTACGAGCAGTACTTC,CASSIRDSYEQYF
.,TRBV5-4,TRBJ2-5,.,TGTGCCAGCAGCCTAGGCGAGGGACGAGAGACCCAGTACTTC,CASSLGEGRETQYF
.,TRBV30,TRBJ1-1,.,TGTGCCTGGAGTGCCCTCGGCAGGGTGAACACTGAAGCTTTCTTT,CAWSALGRVNTEAFF
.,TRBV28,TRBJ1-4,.,TGTGCCAGCAGTTTACCCGGGACACCTGGAGAAAAACTGTTTTTT,CASSLPGTPGEKLFF
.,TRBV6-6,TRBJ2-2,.,TGTGCCAGCAAGGGGAGCGCGAACACCGGGGAGCTGTTTTTT,CASKGSANTGELFF
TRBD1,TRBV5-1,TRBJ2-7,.,TGCGCCAGCAGCGAGGGGGCTTACGAGCAGTACTTC,CASSEGAYEQYF
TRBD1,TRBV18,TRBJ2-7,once,TGTGCCAGCTCACCAGACAGGGGATTTTACGAGCAGTACTTC,CASSPDRGFYEQYF
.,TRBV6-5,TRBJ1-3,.,TGTGCCAGCAGTTACGGGGCGATCTCTGGAAACACCATATATTTT,CASSYGAISGNTIYF
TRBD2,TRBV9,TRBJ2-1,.,TGTGCCAGCAGCGCCCCTAGTTGGGGACTAGCGGGAGGGAACCACAATGAGCAGTTCTTC,CASSAPSWGLAGGNHNEQFF
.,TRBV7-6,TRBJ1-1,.,TGTGCCAGCAGCTCCCAAGTAGGGGGGGTAGGTACTGAAGCTTTCTTT,CASSSQVGGVGTEAFF